The rows below give T cell receptor beta chains drawn from one sample of a study of control samples from healthy donors and cancer patients. Sequenced by immunoSEQ multiplex PCR; TCRdb stores in-frame clones only, minus some. The table shows about 190,000 clones, with about nine tenths occurring only once. The sample was blood. Source of these receptors: a man aged 30-40 years in good health. Both conserved end residues are part of each CDR3. D genes are given only for firm matches. For some rows the clone size is stated as once, few or many, or as a class when expanded; others skip it.

D	J	V	size	CDR3	DNA
TRBD1	TRBJ1-6	TRBV30	.	CAWGISGTGKLPLHF	TGTGCCTGGGGAATTTCCGGGACAGGGAAGTTACCCCTCCACTTT
.	TRBJ2-7	TRBV6-5	.	CASRTGPHSYEQYF	TGTGCCAGCAGAACAGGTCCGCACTCCTACGAGCAGTACTTC
.	TRBJ1-1	TRBV18	.	CASSPPSPANTEAFF	TGTGCCAGCTCACCACCGTCGCCGGCGAACACTGAAGCTTTCTTT
TRBD2	TRBJ2-7	TRBV6-2/TRBV6-3	once	CASSVDLSGASSYEQYF	TGTGCCAGCAGTGTGGACTTGAGCGGGGCTAGTTCCTACGAGCAGTACTTC
TRBD1	TRBJ1-1	TRBV2	.	CASSPGQAIMNTEAFF	TGTGCCAGCAGTCCTGGACAGGCTATTATGAACACTGAAGCTTTCTTT
TRBD1	TRBJ1-3	TRBV11-2	.	CASSLYGGPGQGARNTIYF	TGTGCCAGCAGCTTATACGGTGGACCGGGACAGGGGGCGCGAAACACCATATATTTT
TRBD2	TRBJ2-3	TRBV3-1/TRBV3-2	.	CASSHSGITDTQYF	TGTGCCAGCAGCCATAGCGGGATCACAGATACGCAGTATTTT
.	TRBJ1-6	TRBV14	.	CASSQVVSSYNSPLHF	TGTGCCAGCAGCCAAGTTGTCAGCTCCTATAATTCACCCCTCCACTTT
TRBD1	TRBJ1-6	TRBV18	once	CASSPRSSQGAPLHF	TGTGCCAGCTCACCACGGTCTTCACAGGGGGCACCCCTCCACTTT
.	TRBJ1-1	TRBV6-5	.	CASSWTENTEAFF	TGTGCCAGCAGTTGGACAGAGAACACTGAAGCTTTCTTT
TRBD1	TRBJ2-7	TRBV7-9	.	CASSHGGQGGHEQYF	TGTGCCAGCAGCCATGGGGGACAGGGAGGCCACGAGCAGTACTTC
.	TRBJ1-1	TRBV30	.	CAWRPNRGMNTEAFF	TGTGCCTGGAGGCCGAACCGGGGTATGAACACTGAAGCTTTCTTT
.	TRBJ2-1	TRBV19	.	CATQEGGNEQFF	TGTGCCACCCAAGAAGGGGGAAATGAGCAGTTCTTC
TRBD2	TRBJ2-7	TRBV10-2	.	CASSESRGGEQYF	TGCGCCAGCAGTGAGTCTCGGGGGGGGGAGCAGTACTTC
TRBD2	TRBJ2-5	TRBV7-8	.	CASSSGLAGTTWETQYF	TGTGCCAGCAGCTCAGGACTAGCGGGCACGACATGGGAGACCCAGTACTTC
TRBD2	TRBJ2-1	TRBV7-6	.	CASSLILAGGLYNEQFF	TGTGCCAGCAGCTTAATCCTAGCGGGGGGACTATACAATGAGCAGTTCTTC
TRBD1	TRBJ2-7	TRBV24-1	.	CATSDPGQGAYEQYF	TGTGCCACCAGTGACCCGGGACAGGGGGCTTACGAGCAGTACTTC
TRBD2	TRBJ2-3	TRBV5-1	.	CASSLVASGLTDTQYF	TGCGCCAGCAGCTTGGTGGCTAGCGGGCTAACAGATACGCAGTATTTT
TRBD2	TRBJ2-3	TRBV4-2	.	CATSGGAPDTQYF	TGTGCCACCTCCGGGGGGGCCCCAGATACGCAGTATTTT
.	TRBJ1-3	TRBV18	.	CASSPLDANSGNTIYF	TGTGCCAGCTCACCACTCGACGCTAACTCTGGAAACACCATATATTTT
.	TRBJ2-3	TRBV6-5	.	CASSSNPSMVGDTQYF	TGTGCCAGCAGTTCTAACCCTAGCATGGTGGGGGATACGCAGTATTTT
.	TRBJ1-5	TRBV6-6	.	CASREGGLYSNQPQHF	TGTGCCAGCAGGGAGGGGGGTCTTTATAGCAATCAGCCCCAGCATTTT
.	TRBJ1-5	TRBV27	.	CASSLGGALNQPQHF	TGTGCCAGCAGTTTAGGAGGGGCTCTTAATCAGCCCCAGCATTTT